This T cell receptor (beta chain) emerged from a study of blood T cell repertoires in COVID-19. In the study overall: The origin of the acute and convalescent COVID-19 samples was the United States, Italy and Spain.

TCRdb keeps only in-frame clones here, not all; method: immunoSEQ multiplex PCR. The sample includes around 69,000 clones, roughly 85% of them seen just once. Sequencing input: peripheral blood. The sequence derives from a man over 45 with acute or convalescent COVID-19.

The CDR3 loop reads CASSQEGGRNTEAFF. The CDR3 nucleotides read TGTGCCAGCAGCCAAGAAGGGGGTCGAAACACTGAAGCTTTCTTT. This sequence joins TRBV3-1 (or the pseudogene TRBV3-2) and TRBJ1-1; D may be TRBD1 (6 bases). Trimming removed 0 bases from V and 2 bases from J, with 10 bases in between. This CDR3 is built from 15 residues. Germline CDR1 is LGHDT and CDR2 is YNNKEL (reference sequence).